This paragraph covers one TCR beta chain sequence. In the original processing: Reference gene primer amplification in the assay estimated nucleated cell counts. Clones were sequenced by immunoSEQ multiplex PCR, and TCRdb holds only the in-frame ones, with some missing. That table supplies the V and J calls and clone size; D and trimming were determined from the DNA. The table records 70,000 to 100,000 clones, roughly 90% of them present only once. V shed 0 bases and J shed 4 bases, with 9 bases lying between them. Germline V gene lookup returns CDR1 ENHRY and CDR2 SYGVKD. The CDR3 has 15 residues. This record comes from a study of blood T cell repertoires in COVID-19.

The receptor was isolated from a man between 60 and 70 years old with acute or convalescent COVID-19. The genes are TRBV10-3 and TRBJ2-2; possibly TRBD1 for D (5 bases). The sequenced sample consisted of peripheral blood. The CDR3 sequence: CAISESRQGTGELFF. The CDR3 DNA is TGTGCCATCAGTGAGTCGCGGCAGGGCACCGGGGAGCTGTTTTTT.